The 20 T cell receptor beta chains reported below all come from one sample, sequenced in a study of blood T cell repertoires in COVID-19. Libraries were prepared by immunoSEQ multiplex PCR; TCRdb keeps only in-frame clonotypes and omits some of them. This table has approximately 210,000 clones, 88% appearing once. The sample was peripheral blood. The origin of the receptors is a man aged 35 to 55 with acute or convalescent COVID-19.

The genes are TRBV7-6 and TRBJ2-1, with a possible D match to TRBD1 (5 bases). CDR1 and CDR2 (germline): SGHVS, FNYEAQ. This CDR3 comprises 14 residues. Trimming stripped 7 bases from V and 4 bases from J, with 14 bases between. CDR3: CASTTDSQYNEQFF. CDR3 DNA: TGTGCCAGCACAACTGACAGTCAGTACAATGAGCAGTTCTTC. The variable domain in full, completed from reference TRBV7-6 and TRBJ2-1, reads GAGVSQSPRYKVTKRGQDVALRCDPISGHVSLYWYRQALGQGPEFLTYFNYEAQQDKSGLPNDRFSAERPEGSISTLTIQRTEQRDSAMYRCASTTDSQYNEQFFGPGTRLTVL.

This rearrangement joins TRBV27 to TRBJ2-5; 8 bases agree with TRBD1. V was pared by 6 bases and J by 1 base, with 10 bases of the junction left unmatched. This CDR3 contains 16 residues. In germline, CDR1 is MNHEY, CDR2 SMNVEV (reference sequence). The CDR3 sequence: CASSKWTGRLQETQYF. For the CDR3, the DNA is TGTGCCAGCAGCAAGTGGACAGGGCGCCTCCAAGAGACCCAGTACTTC.

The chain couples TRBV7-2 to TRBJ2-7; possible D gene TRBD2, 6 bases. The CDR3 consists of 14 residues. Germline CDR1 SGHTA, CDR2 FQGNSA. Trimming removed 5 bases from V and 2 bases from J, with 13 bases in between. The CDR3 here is CASSPTRGTYEQYF. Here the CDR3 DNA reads TGTGCCAGCAGCCCCACCCGCGGGACCTACGAGCAGTACTTC.

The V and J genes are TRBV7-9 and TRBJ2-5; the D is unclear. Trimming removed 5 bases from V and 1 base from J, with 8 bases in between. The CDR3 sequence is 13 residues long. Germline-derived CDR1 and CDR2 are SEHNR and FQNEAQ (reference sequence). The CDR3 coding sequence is TGTGCCAGCAGCGATCTAGTCCAAGAGACCCAGTACTTC. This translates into CASSDLVQETQYF.

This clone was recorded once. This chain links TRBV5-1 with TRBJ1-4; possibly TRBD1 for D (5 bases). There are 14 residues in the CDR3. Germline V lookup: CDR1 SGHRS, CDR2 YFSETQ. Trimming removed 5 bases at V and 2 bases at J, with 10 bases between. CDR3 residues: CASRGGRTNEKLFF. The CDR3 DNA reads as TGCGCCAGCAGGGGGGGGAGGACTAATGAAAAACTGTTTTTT.

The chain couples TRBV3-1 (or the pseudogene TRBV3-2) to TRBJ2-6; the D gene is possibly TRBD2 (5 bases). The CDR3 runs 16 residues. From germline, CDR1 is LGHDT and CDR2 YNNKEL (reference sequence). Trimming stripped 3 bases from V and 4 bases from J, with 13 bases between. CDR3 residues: CASSQGIGVGANVLTF. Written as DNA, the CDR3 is TGTGCCAGCAGCCAGGGGATCGGGGTAGGGGCCAACGTCCTGACTTTC.

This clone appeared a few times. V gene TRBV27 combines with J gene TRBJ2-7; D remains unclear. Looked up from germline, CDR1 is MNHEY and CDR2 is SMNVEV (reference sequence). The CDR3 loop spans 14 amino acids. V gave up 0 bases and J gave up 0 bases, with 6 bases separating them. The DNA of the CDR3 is TGTGCCAGCAGTTTATCCAGAAGCTCCTACGAGCAGTACTTC. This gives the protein CASSLSRSSYEQYF.

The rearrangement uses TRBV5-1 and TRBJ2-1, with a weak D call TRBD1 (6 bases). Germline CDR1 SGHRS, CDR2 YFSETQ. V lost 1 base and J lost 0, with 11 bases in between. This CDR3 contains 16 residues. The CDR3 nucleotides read TGCGCCAGCAGCTTGAATTCAGGGGTCTCCTACAATGAGCAGTTCTTC. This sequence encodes CASSLNSGVSYNEQFF.

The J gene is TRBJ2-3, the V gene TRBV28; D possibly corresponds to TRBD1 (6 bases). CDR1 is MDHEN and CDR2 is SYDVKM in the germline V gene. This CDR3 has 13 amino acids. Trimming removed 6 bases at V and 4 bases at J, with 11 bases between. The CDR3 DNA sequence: TGTGCCAGCAGGGGGGCCAGGGCAGATACGCAGTATTTT. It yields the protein CASRGARADTQYF.

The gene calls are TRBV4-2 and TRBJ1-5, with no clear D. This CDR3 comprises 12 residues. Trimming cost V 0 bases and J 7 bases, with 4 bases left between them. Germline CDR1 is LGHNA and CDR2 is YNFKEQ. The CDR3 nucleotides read TGTGCCAGCAGCCAAGATCAGCAGCCCCAGCATTTT. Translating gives CASSQDQQPQHF.

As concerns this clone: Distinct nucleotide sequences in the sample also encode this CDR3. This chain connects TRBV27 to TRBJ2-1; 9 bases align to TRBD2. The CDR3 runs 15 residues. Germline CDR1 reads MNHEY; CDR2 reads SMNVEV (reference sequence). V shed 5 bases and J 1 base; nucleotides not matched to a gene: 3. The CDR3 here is CASSPGLASYNEQFF. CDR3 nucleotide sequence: TGTGCCAGCAGTCCGGGACTAGCATCCTACAATGAGCAGTTCTTC.

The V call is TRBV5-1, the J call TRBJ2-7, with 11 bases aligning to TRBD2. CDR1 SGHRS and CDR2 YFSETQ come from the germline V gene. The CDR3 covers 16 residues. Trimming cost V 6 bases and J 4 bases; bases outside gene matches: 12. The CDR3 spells CASTEAVASGGYEQYF. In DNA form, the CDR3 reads TGCGCCAGCACCGAGGCCGTGGCTAGCGGGGGGTACGAGCAGTACTTC.

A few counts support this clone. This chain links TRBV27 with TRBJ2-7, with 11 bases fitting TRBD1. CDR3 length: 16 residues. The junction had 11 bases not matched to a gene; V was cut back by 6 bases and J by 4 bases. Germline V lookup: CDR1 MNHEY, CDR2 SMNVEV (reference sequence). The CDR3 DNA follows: TGTGCCAGCAGACTATTCGGGACAGGGGGTAAATACGAGCAGTACTTC. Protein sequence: CASRLFGTGGKYEQYF.

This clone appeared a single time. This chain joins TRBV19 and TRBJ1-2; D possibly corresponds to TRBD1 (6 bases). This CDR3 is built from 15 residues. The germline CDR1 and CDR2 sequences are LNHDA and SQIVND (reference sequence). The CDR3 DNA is TGTGCGACCCTTGGACCCGACAGGTTTTACTATGGCTACACCTTC. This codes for CATLGPDRFYYGYTF.

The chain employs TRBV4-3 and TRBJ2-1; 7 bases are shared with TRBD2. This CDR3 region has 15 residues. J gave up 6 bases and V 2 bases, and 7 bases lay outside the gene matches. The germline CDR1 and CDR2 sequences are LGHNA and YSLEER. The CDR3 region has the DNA TGCGCCAGCAGCCAATCGGGACTACCTCCCAATGAGCAGTTCTTC. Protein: CASSQSGLPPNEQFF.

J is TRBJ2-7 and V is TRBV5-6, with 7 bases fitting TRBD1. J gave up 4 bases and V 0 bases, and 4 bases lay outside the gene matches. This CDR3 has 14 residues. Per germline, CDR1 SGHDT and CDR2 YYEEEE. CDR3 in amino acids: CASSLGQGRYEQYF. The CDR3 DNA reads TGTGCCAGCAGCTTGGGACAGGGCCGGTACGAGCAGTACTTC.

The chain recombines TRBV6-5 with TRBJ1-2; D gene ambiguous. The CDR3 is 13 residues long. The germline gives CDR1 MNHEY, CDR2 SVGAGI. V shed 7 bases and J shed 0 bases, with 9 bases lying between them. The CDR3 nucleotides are TGTGCCAGCATGGGCCGCACTAACTATGGCTACACCTTC. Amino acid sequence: CASMGRTNYGYTF.

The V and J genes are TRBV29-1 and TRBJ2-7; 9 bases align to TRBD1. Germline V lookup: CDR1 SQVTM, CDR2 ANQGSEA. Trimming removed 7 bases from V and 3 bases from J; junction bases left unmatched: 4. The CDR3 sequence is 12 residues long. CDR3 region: CSGRDRDYEQYF. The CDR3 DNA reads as TGCAGCGGTCGGGACAGGGACTACGAGCAGTACTTC.

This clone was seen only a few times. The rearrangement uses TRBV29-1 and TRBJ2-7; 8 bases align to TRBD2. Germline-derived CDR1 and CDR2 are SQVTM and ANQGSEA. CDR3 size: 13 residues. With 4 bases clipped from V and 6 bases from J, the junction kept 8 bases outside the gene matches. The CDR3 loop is CSVVLTSVGEQYF. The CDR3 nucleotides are TGCAGCGTTGTCCTGACTAGCGTGGGCGAGCAGTACTTC.

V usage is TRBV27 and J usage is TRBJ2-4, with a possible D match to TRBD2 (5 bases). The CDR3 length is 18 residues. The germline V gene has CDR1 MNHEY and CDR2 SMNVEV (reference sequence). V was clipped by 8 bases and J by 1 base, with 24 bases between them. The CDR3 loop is CASQVPEGVEFAKNIQYF. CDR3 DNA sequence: TGTGCCAGCCAGGTCCCCGAGGGTGTGGAGTTTGCCAAAAACATTCAGTACTTC.